These 26 T cell receptor beta chains share one sample of origin, sequenced in a study of blood T cell repertoires in COVID-19. Assay used: immunoSEQ multiplex PCR; TCRdb lists only in-frame clones, some missing. The sample contains around 280,000 clones, approximately 86% of which appear only once. The sequenced material came from peripheral blood. These receptors came from a woman aged 25 to 45 who had recovered from COVID-19.

The chain is built from TRBV5-4 and TRBJ2-7; D not certain. Trimming pared 4 bases from V and 4 bases from J, leaving 12 bases between. The CDR3 totals 13 residues. In germline, CDR1 is SGHNT, CDR2 YYREEE (reference sequence). CDR3 amino acids: CASSPTSGYEQYF. The DNA for the CDR3 is TGTGCCAGCAGCCCCACCAGTGGTTACGAGCAGTACTTC. Full variable domain (outside the CDR3, taken from reference TRBV5-4 and TRBJ2-7): ETGVTQSPTHLIKTRGQQVTLRCSSQSGHNTVSWYQQALGQGPQFIFQYYREEENGRGNFPPRFSGLQFPNYSSELNVNALELDDSALYLCASSPTSGYEQYFGPGTRLTVT.

This chain connects TRBV5-5 to TRBJ1-2, with TRBD1 matching 11 bases. Germline lookup yields CDR1 SGHKS and CDR2 YYEKEE (reference sequence). Germline trimming cut 0 bases from V and 8 bases from J; bases unmatched to any gene: 6. The CDR3 is 15 amino acids. In DNA, the CDR3 is TGTGCCAGCAGCTTGGGTCCGGGACAGGGGGGCGGCTACACCTTC. Its protein product is CASSLGPGQGGGYTF. Drawing the rest from reference TRBV5-5 and TRBJ1-2, the complete variable domain is DAGVTQSPTHLIKTRGQQVTLRCSPISGHKSVSWYQQVLGQGPQFIFQYYEKEERGRGNFPDRFSARQFPNYSSELNVNALLLGDSALYLCASSLGPGQGGGYTFGSGTRLTVV.

The gene calls are TRBV6-5 and TRBJ2-7; 12 bases align to TRBD1. The CDR3 has 13 amino acids. J gave up 7 bases and V 6 bases, and 4 bases lay outside the gene matches. The germline CDR1 and CDR2 sequences are MNHEY and SVGAGI. The CDR3 nucleotides read TGTGCCAGCAGGGGACAGGGGGCGAGGGAGCAGTACTTC. Translation: CASRGQGAREQYF.

The V and J genes are TRBV19 and TRBJ1-1; D remains unclear. Trimming cost V 7 bases and J 1 base, with 4 bases left between them. CDR3 length: 11 residues. Germline CDR1 reads LNHDA; CDR2 reads SQIVND (reference sequence). CDR3 nucleotide sequence: TGTGCCAGTATCCAGAACACTGAAGCTTTCTTT. Its translation is CASIQNTEAFF.

The rearrangement links TRBV19 to TRBJ1-1; D perhaps matches TRBD1 (6 bases). The germline V gene has CDR1 LNHDA and CDR2 SQIVND (reference sequence). The CDR3 spans 16 residues. V was clipped by 7 bases and J by 4 bases, with 22 bases between them. The CDR3 loop is CASTVGGGALGTEAFF. In DNA, the CDR3 is TGTGCCAGTACCGTGGGAGGGGGGGCCCTGGGCACTGAAGCTTTCTTT.

The gene calls are TRBV7-9 and TRBJ1-2; D uncertain. Trimming cost V 5 bases and J 4 bases, with 17 bases left between them. Germline V gene lookup returns CDR1 SEHNR and CDR2 FQNEAQ (reference sequence). The CDR3 runs to 15 residues. The CDR3 loop reads CASSHLLLGSYGYTF. In nucleotides, the CDR3 is TGTGCCAGCAGCCACTTACTCTTGGGGAGCTATGGCTACACCTTC.

This chain connects TRBV14 to TRBJ1-6, with D tentatively TRBD1 (6 bases). There are 13 residues in the CDR3. V lost 7 bases to trimming and J lost 10 bases, with 14 bases between them. Per germline, CDR1 SGHDN and CDR2 FVKESK. The CDR3 nucleotides read TGTGCCAGCACTCCCAGGGGTGACTCACCCCTCCACTTT. Translated, it gives CASTPRGDSPLHF.

The V and J genes are TRBV28 and TRBJ2-7; D not certain. The CDR3 sequence is 10 residues long. The V end was cut by 6 bases, the J end by 3 bases, with 3 bases between. Germline V gene sequence: CDR1 MDHEN, CDR2 SYDVKM. The CDR3 nucleotides are TGTGCCAGCAGCGGCTACGAGCAGTACTTC. Its translation is CASSGYEQYF.

CDR3 region: CASSLMGQGGEKLFF. For the CDR3, the DNA is TGCGCCAGCAGCTTGATGGGGCAGGGGGGCGAAAAACTGTTTTTT. V gene TRBV5-1 combines with J gene TRBJ1-4, with TRBD1 identical over 7 bases. Per germline, CDR1 SGHRS and CDR2 YFSETQ. The CDR3 extends over 15 amino acids. With 1 base clipped from V and 8 bases from J, the junction kept 8 bases outside the gene matches.

The chain uses TRBV2 and TRBJ1-2, with TRBD1 matching over 9 bases. Germline CDR1 is SNHLY and CDR2 is FYNNEI. Unmatched junction bases numbered 12, after V lost 5 bases and J lost 8 bases. This CDR3 is 15 amino acids long. In nucleotides, the CDR3 is TGTGCCAGCAGTCCTCTACAGGGGGCGTCTGTAGGCTACACCTTC. Translated: CASSPLQGASVGYTF.

This chain connects TRBV19 to TRBJ1-4; TRBD1 matches 7 bases. The germline gives CDR1 LNHDA, CDR2 SQIVND (reference sequence). V was clipped by 5 bases and J by 6 bases; unmatched bases: 9. The CDR3 consists of 15 residues. The CDR3 nucleotides are TGTGCCAGTAGTTCCTACAGGGGAGAGGATGAAAAACTGTTTTTT. The encoded protein is CASSSYRGEDEKLFF.

The chain uses TRBV11-2 and TRBJ2-2, with D possibly TRBD2 on 5 matching bases. CDR1 is SGHAT, CDR2 FQNNGV, per germline. V shed 1 base and J shed 7 bases, with 13 bases lying between them. This CDR3 is 15 amino acids long. CDR3 bases: TGTGCCAGCAGCTTAGTGGGGAGAGGAGACGGGGAGCTGTTTTTT. Protein product: CASSLVGRGDGELFF.

The chain links TRBV30 to TRBJ2-5; TRBD2 matches 7 bases. V was clipped by 0 bases and J by 4 bases; unmatched bases: 5. The germline V gene has CDR1 GTSNPN and CDR2 SVGIG (reference sequence). The CDR3 has 14 amino acids. The CDR3, as DNA: TGTGCCTGGAGTGTTAAGAGCGGGACAGAGACCCAGTACTTC. It specifies CAWSVKSGTETQYF.

The chain couples TRBV11-2 to TRBJ2-3; TRBD2 aligns across 8 bases. Germline assignment: CDR1 SGHAT and CDR2 FQNNGV. This CDR3 has 19 amino acids. Losses at the gene ends were 0 bases for V and 1 base for J; bases not matched to a gene: 12. DNA for the CDR3: TGTGCCAGCAGCTTAGATCCAGCGGGAGCGAACCTACGCACAGATACGCAGTATTTT. This translates into CASSLDPAGANLRTDTQYF.

V is TRBV28 and J is TRBJ1-1; no reliable D call. Germline V lookup: CDR1 MDHEN, CDR2 SYDVKM. This CDR3 comprises 13 residues. V was trimmed by 3 bases and J by 4 bases, leaving 9 bases between them. Here the CDR3 reads CASSFGGLTEAFF. CDR3 in DNA: TGTGCCAGCAGTTTTGGAGGGCTCACTGAAGCTTTCTTT. Drawing the rest from reference TRBV28 and TRBJ1-1, the complete variable domain is DVKVTQSSRYLVKRTGEKVFLECVQDMDHENMFWYRQDPGLGLRLIYFSYDVKMKEKGDIPEGYSVSREKKERFSLILESASTNQTSMYLCASSFGGLTEAFFGQGTRLTVV.

The V call is TRBV5-5, the J call TRBJ1-2, with no clear D. The germline CDR1 and CDR2 sequences are SGHKS and YYEKEE (reference sequence). This CDR3 has 14 residues. V shed 5 bases and J shed 2 bases, with 13 bases lying between them. As DNA, the CDR3 is TGTGCCAGCAGGCCCGGGATAGAAAACTATGGCTACACCTTC. Translation: CASRPGIENYGYTF. Full variable domain (remainder filled in from reference TRBV5-5 and TRBJ1-2): DAGVTQSPTHLIKTRGQQVTLRCSPISGHKSVSWYQQVLGQGPQFIFQYYEKEERGRGNFPDRFSARQFPNYSSELNVNALLLGDSALYLCASRPGIENYGYTFGSGTRLTVV.

The rearrangement links TRBV7-2 to TRBJ2-7; 10 nucleotides agree with TRBD2. The germline V gene encodes CDR1 SGHTA and CDR2 FQGNSA. CDR3 length: 16 residues. The junction had 4 bases not matched to a gene; V was cut back by 2 bases and J by 0 bases. Here the CDR3 reads CASSLSGTSVSYEQYF. In DNA form, the CDR3 reads TGTGCCAGCAGCTTAAGCGGGACTAGCGTCTCCTACGAGCAGTACTTC.

This rearrangement joins TRBV3-1 (or the pseudogene TRBV3-2) to TRBJ2-3; D might be TRBD2 (5 bases). CDR1 is LGHDT, CDR2 YNNKEL, per germline (reference sequence). The V gene lost 4 bases and the J gene lost 4 bases, with 9 bases spanning the gap. This CDR3 region has 13 residues. CDR3: CASSRKGADTQYF. Written as DNA, the CDR3 is TGTGCCAGCAGCCGGAAGGGAGCAGATACGCAGTATTTT.

The chain joins TRBV7-2 to TRBJ2-3; 8 nucleotides align to TRBD2. This CDR3 contains 17 residues. J lost 2 bases, V lost 5 bases, and 12 bases had no gene match. Per germline, CDR1 SGHTA and CDR2 FQGNSA. Written as DNA, the CDR3 is TGTGCCAGCAGCCCCCCTGGGCGGGAGGTGGTCACAGATACGCAGTATTTT. It is translated as CASSPPGREVVTDTQYF.

V usage is TRBV6-5 and J usage is TRBJ1-5; the D is unclear. The germline V gene has CDR1 MNHEY and CDR2 SVGAGI. With 6 bases removed from V and 7 bases from J, the gap between germline ends came to 10 bases. This CDR3 is 12 amino acids long. CDR3 protein: CASRKVAQPQHF. The CDR3 DNA reads TGTGCCAGCAGAAAAGTGGCCCAGCCCCAGCATTTT.

The V call is TRBV7-9, the J call TRBJ1-3; TRBD1 is a possible D gene (5 bases). This CDR3 is built from 14 residues. Looked up from germline, CDR1 is SEHNR and CDR2 is FQNEAQ (reference sequence). V lost 8 bases and J lost 0, with 11 bases in between. The CDR3 is CASGEQVSGNTIYF. The CDR3 DNA sequence: TGTGCCAGCGGGGAACAGGTCTCTGGAAACACCATATATTTT.

This clone was picked up a small number of times. The V and J genes are TRBV7-9 and TRBJ2-2, with TRBD2 identical over 11 bases. With V trimmed by 5 bases and J by 2 bases, 10 bases remained unmatched. The CDR3 length is 18 residues. Germline V CDR1 and CDR2: SEHNR, FQNEAQ (reference sequence). CDR3 protein: CASSTGLAVNTNTGELFF. As DNA, the CDR3 is TGTGCCAGCAGCACGGGACTAGCGGTAAACACCAACACCGGGGAGCTGTTTTTT.

The J gene is TRBJ2-7, the V gene TRBV27; the D gene is possibly TRBD1 (6 bases). The CDR3 is 14 residues long. With 5 bases removed from V and 2 bases from J, the gap between germline ends came to 13 bases. In germline, CDR1 is MNHEY, CDR2 SMNVEV (reference sequence). The CDR3 loop is CASSRHQGPYEQYF. CDR3 in DNA: TGTGCCAGCAGTCGCCACCAGGGGCCCTACGAGCAGTACTTC.

This chain links TRBV10-3 with TRBJ2-1; 9 bases fit TRBD1. V lost 6 bases to trimming and J lost 5 bases; unmatched junction nucleotides: 2. The CDR3 is 13 amino acids. CDR1 is ENHRY and CDR2 is SYGVKD in the germline V gene. This CDR3 reads CAISWDRDNEQFF. The CDR3 DNA reads as TGTGCCATCAGCTGGGACAGGGACAATGAGCAGTTCTTC.

This clone was counted once. The chain has TRBV9 and TRBJ1-1; 9 bases agree with TRBD1. The CDR3 has 14 amino acids. The ends lost 0 bases at V and 5 bases at J; junction bases unmatched: 2. CDR1 is SGDLS and CDR2 is YYNGEE in the germline V gene. The CDR3 protein is CASSVVGTGTEAFF. Here the CDR3 DNA reads TGTGCCAGCAGCGTAGTAGGGACAGGGACTGAAGCTTTCTTT.

V is TRBV2 and J is TRBJ2-7; a weak D match, TRBD2 (7 bases). Germline V gene data show CDR1 as SNHLY and CDR2 as FYNNEI. The V end was cut by 4 bases, the J end by 2 bases, with 12 bases between. This CDR3 has 14 amino acids. The CDR3 sequence is CASSGGGGPYEQYF. In DNA, the CDR3 is TGTGCCAGCAGTGGGGGAGGGGGGCCCTACGAGCAGTACTTC. Complete variable domain (other parts from reference TRBV2 and TRBJ2-7): EPEVTQTPSHQVTQMGQEVILRCVPISNHLYFYWYRQILGQKVEFLVSFYNNEISEKSEIFDDQFSVERPDGSNFTLKIRSTKLEDSAMYFCASSGGGGPYEQYFGPGTRLTVT.